One and the same sample provided the 20 T cell receptor beta chains below, sequenced in a study of spatial heterogeneity in lung cancer. One entry per CDR3 protein results from TCRdb running MiXCR on the 5' RACE reads. The repertoire holds about 4,900 distinct CDR3 sequences, with approximately 31% as singletons. The antigens of these receptors remain unknown. This sample's time point: sample taken at primary tumor resection. Study-wide results and limits: Tumor mutation count correlated with how many alpha and beta TCRs expanded intratumorally.

The specimen comprised lung tumor tissue, sampled at surgery. These receptors were collected from a female donor with early-stage non-small cell lung cancer.

This clonotype qualifies as medium-sized. V gene TRBV27 combines with J gene TRBJ1-1, with D maybe TRBD1 (6 bases). CDR3 length: 15 amino acids. The germline gives CDR1 MNHEY, CDR2 SMNVEV (reference sequence). V was cut by 1 base and J by 5 bases, with 14 bases left in between. The CDR3 loop reads CASSLYADGQTEAFF. In nucleotides, the CDR3 is TGTGCCAGCAGTTTATATGCGGATGGACAGACTGAAGCTTTCTTT.

This rearrangement joins TRBV7-3 to TRBJ2-2; no clear D gene. V lost 4 bases to trimming and J lost 6 bases, with 9 bases between them. Germline assignment: CDR1 SGHTA and CDR2 FQGTGA. The CDR3 extends over 13 amino acids. This CDR3 is CASSSPGSGELFF. CDR3 sequence (DNA): TGTGCCAGCAGCTCACCCGGATCCGGGGAGCTGTTTTTT.

This chain joins TRBV5-1 and TRBJ2-7; D tentatively fits TRBD1 or TRBD2 (5 bases each). Per the germline V gene, CDR1 is SGHRS and CDR2 is YFSETQ. The CDR3 extends over 14 amino acids. Trimming removed 0 bases from V and 2 bases from J, with 9 bases in between. This CDR3 reads CASSLVGTTYEQYF. For the CDR3, the DNA is TGCGCCAGCAGCTTGGTCGGGACCACCTACGAGCAGTACTTC. Full variable domain (missing parts from reference TRBV5-1 and TRBJ2-7): KAGVTQTPRYLIKTRGQQVTLSCSPISGHRSVSWYQQTPGQGLQFLFEYFSETQRNKGNFPGRFSGRQFSNSRSEMNVSTLELGDSALYLCASSLVGTTYEQYFGPGTRLTVT.

By share, this clonotype ranks as medium-sized. The chain employs TRBV19 and TRBJ2-5; D ambiguous. Germline CDR1 is LNHDA and CDR2 is SQIVND (reference sequence). V lost 6 bases and J 0 bases, leaving 11 bases between the germline ends. The CDR3 sequence is 14 residues long. CDR3 amino acids: CASSITEYQETQYF. DNA for the CDR3: TGTGCCAGTAGCATAACAGAGTACCAAGAGACCCAGTACTTC. Variable domain in full (rest from reference TRBV19 and TRBJ2-5): DGGITQSPKYLFRKEGQNVTLSCEQNLNHDAMYWYRQDPGQGLRLIYYSQIVNDFQKGDIAEGYSVSREKKESFPLTVTSAQKNPTAFYLCASSITEYQETQYFGPGTRLLVL.

The table lists this clonotype with many counts. The rearrangement uses TRBV20-1 and TRBJ2-7; TRBD1 matches 7 bases. Looked up from germline, CDR1 is DFQATT and CDR2 is SNEGSKA (reference sequence). V trimming: 5 bases; J trimming: 3 bases; junction bases outside the gene matches: 4. This CDR3 has 12 residues. The CDR3, as DNA: TGCAGTGCTGCCGGACAGGACTACGAGCAGTACTTC. It encodes CSAAGQDYEQYF.

V usage is TRBV28 and J usage is TRBJ2-3, with 7 bases matching TRBD2. Germline V gene data show CDR1 as MDHEN and CDR2 as SYDVKM. CDR3 length: 15 residues. The trim removed 5 bases at V and 2 bases at J, leaving 7 bases unmatched. CDR3 loop: CASSLGLVFTDTQYF. In DNA, the CDR3 is TGTGCCAGCAGTCTAGGACTAGTTTTCACAGATACGCAGTATTTT.

This clonotype was counted ten times or more. The gene calls are TRBV20-1 and TRBJ2-4; a possible D gene is TRBD1 (5 bases). The CDR3 runs 16 residues. Trimming stripped 1 base from V and 3 bases from J, with 16 bases between. Germline values: CDR1 DFQATT, CDR2 SNEGSKA (reference sequence). CDR3 DNA sequence: TGCAGTGCTAGAGGGACACGCTCTTACAGCAAAAACATTCAGTACTTC. It encodes CSARGTRSYSKNIQYF.

In this sample, this clonotype turned up many times. The chain links TRBV6-5 to TRBJ2-3; D is undetermined. The CDR3 runs to 13 residues. In germline, CDR1 is MNHEY, CDR2 SVGAGI. Deletions cut 6 bases from V and 5 bases from J, with 12 bases between. The CDR3 DNA sequence: TGTGCCAGCAGCACCCGGGCCCTAGATACGCAGTATTTT. Amino acid sequence: CASSTRALDTQYF.

With respect to this clonotype: A read error may account for a junction end that differs from germline. The chain recombines TRBV18 with TRBJ1-4; a possible D gene is TRBD1 (6 bases). Looked up from germline, CDR1 is KGHSH and CDR2 is LQKENI. The CDR3 sequence is 14 residues long. CDR3 DNA sequence: TGTGCCAGCTCACCCGGACAGAGGAATGAAAACCTGTTTTTT. It specifies CASSPGQRNENLFF.

This clonotype turned up a few times. This clone may be a read error of a much larger clone one base away. The chain carries TRBV12-3 or TRBV12-4 and TRBJ2-3, with D hard to call. The V end lost 6 bases, the J end lost 7 bases, and 17 bases lay between the germline ends. The CDR3 contains 14 residues. In nucleotides, the CDR3 is TGTGCCAGCAGCTCAAGCCAGGCCGGCAATACGCAGTATTTT. Its protein product is CASSSSQAGNTQYF.

This clonotype was recorded many times. The rearrangement uses TRBV7-8 and TRBJ1-1; 8 positions agree with TRBD1. J was trimmed by 1 base and V by 4 bases; bases with no gene match: 2. The CDR3 runs to 14 residues. Germline CDR1 and CDR2: SGHVS and FQNEAQ. The CDR3 region is CASSSGTGNTEAFF. In nucleotides, the CDR3 is TGTGCCAGCAGCTCCGGGACAGGGAACACTGAAGCTTTCTTT.

The chain recombines TRBV6-2 or TRBV6-3 with TRBJ2-1; the D call may be TRBD1 or TRBD2 (5 bases each). CDR1 MNHEY and CDR2 SVGEGT come from the germline V gene. The length of the CDR3 is 15 residues. The germline V and J ends were trimmed by 5 bases and 0 bases, with 11 bases remaining between them. Here the CDR3 reads CASSPLGGSYNEQFF. DNA of the CDR3: TGTGCCAGCAGTCCCCTTGGGGGCTCCTACAATGAGCAGTTCTTC.

By sample share, this clonotype is medium-sized. This sequence joins TRBV7-2 and TRBJ2-1; 10 positions agree with TRBD2. This CDR3 comprises 17 residues. V shed 5 bases and J 7 bases; nucleotides not matched to a gene: 14. The germline V gene has CDR1 SGHTA and CDR2 FQGNSA. CDR3 sequence reads: CASSPRSSGGLSNEQFF. CDR3 in DNA: TGTGCCAGCAGCCCACGGTCTAGCGGGGGCCTTTCTAATGAGCAGTTCTTC.

The V call is TRBV7-6, the J call TRBJ2-5; TRBD2 matches at 8 bases. The CDR3 totals 16 residues. The J segment lost 3 bases and the V segment lost 1 base, leaving 7 bases of the junction unmatched. Looked up from germline, CDR1 is SGHVS and CDR2 is FNYEAQ. The CDR3 coding sequence is TGTGCCAGCAGCTTAGTGCCAGCGGGGGTGGAAGAGACCCAGTACTTC. Protein: CASSLVPAGVEETQYF.

This clonotype was counted at least ten times. The rearrangement links TRBV6-6 to TRBJ1-5, with D uncertain. This CDR3 has 13 residues. The ends were cut back, 7 bases at V and 0 bases at J, with 7 bases in the middle. Germline V CDR1 and CDR2: MNHNY, SVGAGI (reference sequence). This chain's CDR3 is CASMRTSNQPQHF. DNA for the CDR3: TGTGCCAGCATGAGGACTAGCAATCAGCCCCAGCATTTT.

The rearrangement links TRBV20-1 to TRBJ2-5; D unresolved. The CDR3 is made up of 12 amino acids. Germline V CDR1 and CDR2: DFQATT, SNEGSKA (reference sequence). The V end lost 2 bases, the J end lost 6 bases, and 10 bases lay between the germline ends. This chain's CDR3 is CSARPSLQTQYF. CDR3 DNA sequence: TGCAGTGCTAGACCCTCCCTGCAGACCCAGTACTTC.

This clonotype is labeled medium-sized (0.01 to 0.1%). CDR3 DNA sequence: TGTGCCAGCAGCTCCACCCGTTACAATGAGCAGTTCTTC. Protein product: CASSSTRYNEQFF. The chain is built from TRBV7-6 and TRBJ2-1; no firm D call. Germline loops: CDR1 SGHVS, CDR2 FNYEAQ. V shed 4 bases and J shed 4 bases, with 8 bases lying between them. This CDR3 is built from 13 residues.

This clonotype has at least ten counts. The chain links TRBV5-1 to TRBJ2-1, with 7 bases that match TRBD1. The CDR3 runs 13 residues. The germline gives CDR1 SGHRS, CDR2 YFSETQ. J was trimmed by 10 bases and V by 3 bases; bases with no gene match: 7. CDR3 nucleotide sequence: TGCGCCAGCAGCTATGAGGGGGCAGGGGAGCAGTTCTTC. It specifies CASSYEGAGEQFF.

The gene calls are TRBV29-1 and TRBJ1-2; TRBD1 matches 7 bases. V lost 4 bases to trimming and J lost 0 bases; unmatched junction nucleotides: 2. This CDR3 comprises 13 residues. Germline CDR1 is SQVTM and CDR2 is ANQGSEA. The CDR3 protein is CSVGQGANYGYTF. CDR3 nucleotides: TGCAGCGTTGGGCAGGGGGCTAACTATGGCTACACCTTC.

This clonotype is medium-sized within its sample. The J gene is TRBJ2-3, the V gene TRBV20-1; possibly TRBD2 for D (5 bases). Germline V gene sequence: CDR1 DFQATT, CDR2 SNEGSKA (reference sequence). The V end was cut by 4 bases, the J end by 0 bases, with 8 bases between. The CDR3 length is 13 residues. The CDR3 region is CSAKGESTDTQYF. CDR3 sequence (DNA): TGCAGTGCTAAGGGAGAGAGCACAGATACGCAGTATTTT.